This T cell receptor (beta chain) was sequenced during a study of untreated major depressive disorder. Germline V gives CDR1 SGHVS, CDR2 FQNEAQ. The length of the CDR3 is 12 residues. V lost 6 bases and J lost 3, with 9 bases in between. Overall study findings and caveats: Compared with controls, depressed patients showed more TRBV05-01 (Vbeta 5.1) usage in CD4+ T cells.

Generated by immunoSEQ multiplex PCR, the TCRdb table keeps only in-frame clones and is missing some. The sample has under 30,000 clones; over 80% are singletons. Regarding this clone: The antigen is not known.

The chain couples TRBV7-8 to TRBJ2-7; tentatively, D is TRBD2 (6 bases). The sequencing input was CD4+ T cells from PBMCs. This sequence originates from a woman in her 30s with major depressive disorder. CDR3 DNA sequence: TGTGCCAGCAGGGGGAGGTTCTACGAGCAGTACTTC. Protein: CASRGRFYEQYF. The variable domain in full, completed from reference TRBV7-8 and TRBJ2-7, reads GAGVSQSPRYKVAKRGQDVALRCDPISGHVSLFWYQQALGQGPEFLTYFQNEAQLDKSGLPSDRFFAERPEGSVSTLKIQRTQQEDSAVYLCASRGRFYEQYFGPGTRLTVT.